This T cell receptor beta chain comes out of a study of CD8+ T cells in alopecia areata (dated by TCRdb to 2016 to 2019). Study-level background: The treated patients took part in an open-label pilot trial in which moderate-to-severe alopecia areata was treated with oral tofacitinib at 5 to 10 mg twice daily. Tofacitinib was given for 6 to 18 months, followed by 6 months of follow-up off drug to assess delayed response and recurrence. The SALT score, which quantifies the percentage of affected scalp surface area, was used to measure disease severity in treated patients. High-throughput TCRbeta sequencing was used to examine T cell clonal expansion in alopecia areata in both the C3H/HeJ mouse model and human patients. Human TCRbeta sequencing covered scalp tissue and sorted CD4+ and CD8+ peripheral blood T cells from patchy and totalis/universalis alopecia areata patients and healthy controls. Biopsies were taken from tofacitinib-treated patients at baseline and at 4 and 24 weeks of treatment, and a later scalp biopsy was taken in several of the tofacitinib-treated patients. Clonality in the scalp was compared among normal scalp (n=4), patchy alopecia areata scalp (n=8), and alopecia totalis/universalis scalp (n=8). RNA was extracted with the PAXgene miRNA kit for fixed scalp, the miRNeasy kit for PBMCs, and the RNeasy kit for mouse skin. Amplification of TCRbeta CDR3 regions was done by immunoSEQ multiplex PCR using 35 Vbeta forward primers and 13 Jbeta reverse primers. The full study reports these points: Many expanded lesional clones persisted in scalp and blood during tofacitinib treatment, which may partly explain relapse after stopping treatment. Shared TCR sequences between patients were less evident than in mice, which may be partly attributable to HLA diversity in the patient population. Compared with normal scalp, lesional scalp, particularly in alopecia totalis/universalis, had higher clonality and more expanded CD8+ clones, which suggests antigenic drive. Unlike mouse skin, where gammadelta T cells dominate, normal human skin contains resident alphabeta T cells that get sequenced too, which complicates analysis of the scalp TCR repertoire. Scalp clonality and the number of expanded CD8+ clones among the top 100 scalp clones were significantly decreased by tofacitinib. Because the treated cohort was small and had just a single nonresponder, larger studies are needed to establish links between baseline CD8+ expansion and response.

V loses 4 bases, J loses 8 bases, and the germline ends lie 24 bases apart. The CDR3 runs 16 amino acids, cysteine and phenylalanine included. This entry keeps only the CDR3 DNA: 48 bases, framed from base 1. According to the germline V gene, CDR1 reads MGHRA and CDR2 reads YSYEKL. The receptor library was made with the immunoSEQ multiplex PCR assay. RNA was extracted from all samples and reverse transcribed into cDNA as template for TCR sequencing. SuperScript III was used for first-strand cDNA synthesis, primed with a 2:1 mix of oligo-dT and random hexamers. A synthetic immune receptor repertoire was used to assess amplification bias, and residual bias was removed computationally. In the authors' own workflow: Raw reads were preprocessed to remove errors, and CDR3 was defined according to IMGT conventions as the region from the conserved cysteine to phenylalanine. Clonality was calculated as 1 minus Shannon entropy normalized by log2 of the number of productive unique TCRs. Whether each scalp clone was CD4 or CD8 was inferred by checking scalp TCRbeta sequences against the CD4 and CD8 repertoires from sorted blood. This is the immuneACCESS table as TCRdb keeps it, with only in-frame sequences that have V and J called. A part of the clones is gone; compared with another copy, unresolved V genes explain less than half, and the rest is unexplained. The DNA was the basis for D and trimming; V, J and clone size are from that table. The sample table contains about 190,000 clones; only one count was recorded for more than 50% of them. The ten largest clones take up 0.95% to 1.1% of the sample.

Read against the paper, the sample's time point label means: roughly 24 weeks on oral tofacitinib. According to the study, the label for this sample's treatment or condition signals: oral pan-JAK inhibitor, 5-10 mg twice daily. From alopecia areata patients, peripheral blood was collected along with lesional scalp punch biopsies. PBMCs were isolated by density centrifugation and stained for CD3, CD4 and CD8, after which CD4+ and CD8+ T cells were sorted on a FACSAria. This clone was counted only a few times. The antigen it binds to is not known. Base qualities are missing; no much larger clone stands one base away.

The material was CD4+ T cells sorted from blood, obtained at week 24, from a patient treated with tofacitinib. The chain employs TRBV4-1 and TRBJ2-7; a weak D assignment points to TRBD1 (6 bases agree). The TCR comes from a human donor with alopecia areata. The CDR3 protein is CASSPETTGHGSQQYF. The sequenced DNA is TGCGCCAGCAGCCCCGAAACCACGGGACACGGCTCTCAGCAGTACTTC.